This entry describes one T cell receptor beta chain. This sample was included in a study of PD-1 blockade in classical Hodgkin lymphoma. Time point in this sample: cycle 4 day 1 (C4D1), after five to seven weeks of nivolumab. With no exception, relapse followed autologous stem cell transplantation in all patients, and brentuximab vedotin exposure varied. Generated by immunoSEQ multiplex PCR, the TCRdb table keeps only in-frame clones and is missing some. The data show about 3,900 clones, with roughly 70% seen just once and 45% to 55% held by the top ten. This specimen consisted of peripheral blood mononuclear cells (PBMCs), obtained before the fourth cycle of nivolumab. The sequence was obtained from a human donor with classical Hodgkin lymphoma.

The CDR3 bases are TGCGCCAGCAGCTTTGAGGGGGCCACCGGGGAGCTGTTTTTT. Amino acid sequence: CASSFEGATGELFF. The chain has TRBV5-1 and TRBJ2-2, with 7 positions matching TRBD1. The V and J ends lost 2 bases and 4 bases, in that order; junction bases with no gene match: 2. CDR3 size: 14 residues. Germline assignment: CDR1 SGHRS and CDR2 YFSETQ.